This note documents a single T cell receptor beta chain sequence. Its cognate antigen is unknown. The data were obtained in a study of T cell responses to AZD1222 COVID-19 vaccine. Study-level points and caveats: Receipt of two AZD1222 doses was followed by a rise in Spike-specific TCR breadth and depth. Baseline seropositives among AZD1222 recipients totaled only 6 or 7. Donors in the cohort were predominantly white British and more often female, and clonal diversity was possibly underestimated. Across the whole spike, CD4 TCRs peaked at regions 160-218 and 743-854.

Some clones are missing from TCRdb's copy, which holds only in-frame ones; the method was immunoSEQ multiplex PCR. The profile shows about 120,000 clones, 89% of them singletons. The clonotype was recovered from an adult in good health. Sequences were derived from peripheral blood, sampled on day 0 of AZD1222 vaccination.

CDR3 sequence reads: CASSLSGESYNEQFF. CDR3 in DNA: TGCGCCAGCAGCCTTAGCGGGGAGTCCTACAATGAGCAGTTCTTC. The V gene is TRBV5-1, the J gene TRBJ2-1; 8 bases fit TRBD2. The CDR3 runs to 15 residues. Germline assignment: CDR1 SGHRS and CDR2 YFSETQ. The V segment lost 4 bases and the J segment 1 base; nucleotides outside the gene matches: 4.